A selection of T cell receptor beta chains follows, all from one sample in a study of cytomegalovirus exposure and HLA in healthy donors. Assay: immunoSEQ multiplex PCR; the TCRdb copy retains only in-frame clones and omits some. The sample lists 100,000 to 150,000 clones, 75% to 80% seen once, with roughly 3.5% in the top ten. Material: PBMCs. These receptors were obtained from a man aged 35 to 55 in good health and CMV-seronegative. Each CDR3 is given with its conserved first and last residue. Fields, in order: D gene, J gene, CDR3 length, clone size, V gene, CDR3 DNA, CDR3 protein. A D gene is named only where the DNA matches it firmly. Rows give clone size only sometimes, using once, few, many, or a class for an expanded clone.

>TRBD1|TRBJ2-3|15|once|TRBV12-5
TGTGCTAGTGGCCCGGGACAGGCTAGCACAGATACGCAGTATTTT
CASGPGQASTDTQYF
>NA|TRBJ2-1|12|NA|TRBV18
TGTGCCAGCTCGCGAGAAGAGGGTGAGCAGTTCTTC
CASSREEGEQFF
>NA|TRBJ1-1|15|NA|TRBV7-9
TGTGCCAGCAGCTTAGAGGGGGTTCTGAACACTGAAGCTTTCTTT
CASSLEGVLNTEAFF
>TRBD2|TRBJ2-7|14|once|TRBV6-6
TGTGCCAGCAGTTTACAGGCGGGGGGGGGTGAGCAGTACTTC
CASSLQAGGGEQYF
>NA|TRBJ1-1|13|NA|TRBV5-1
TGCGCCAGCAGCGGGCTTCTGAACACTGAAGCTTTCTTT
CASSGLLNTEAFF
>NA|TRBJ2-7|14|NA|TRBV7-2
TGTGCCAGCAGCCCGTCCGGGGTCGGCTACGAGCAGTACTTC
CASSPSGVGYEQYF
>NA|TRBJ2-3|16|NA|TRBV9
TGTGCCAGCAGCGTAGGGAGGGAGGTTGGCACAGATACGCAGTATTTT
CASSVGREVGTDTQYF
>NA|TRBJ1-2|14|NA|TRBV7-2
TGTGCCAGCAGCTTAGTTACAGTCAACTATGGCTACACCTTC
CASSLVTVNYGYTF
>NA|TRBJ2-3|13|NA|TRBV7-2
TGTGCCAGCAGCCAACCACCCGAGGATACGCAGTATTTT
CASSQPPEDTQYF
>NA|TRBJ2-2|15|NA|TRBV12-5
TGTGCTAGTGGTTTGGACCCCACATACACCGGGGAGCTGTTTTTT
CASGLDPTYTGELFF
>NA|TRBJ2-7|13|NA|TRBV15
TGTGCCACCAGCAGTACGTACACCTACGAGCAGTACTTC
CATSSTYTYEQYF
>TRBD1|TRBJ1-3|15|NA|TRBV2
TGTGCCAGCAGTTACGGGACAGGGTTGGGAAACACCATATATTTT
CASSYGTGLGNTIYF
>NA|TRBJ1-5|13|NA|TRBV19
TGTGCCAGTAGCCGGCAGGGATTTCAGCCCCAGCATTTT
CASSRQGFQPQHF
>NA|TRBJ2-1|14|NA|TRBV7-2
TGTGCCAGCAGCCCCGGTAGGGGAGGCGATGAGCAGTTCTTC
CASSPGRGGDEQFF
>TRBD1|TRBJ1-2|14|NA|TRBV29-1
TGCAGCGTTGAGGGGGACAGCTTGGGCTATGGCTACACCTTC
CSVEGDSLGYGYTF
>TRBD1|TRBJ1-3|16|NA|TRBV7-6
TGTGCCAGCAGCATAGCGGGGACAGGAGCTGGAAACACCATATATTTT
CASSIAGTGAGNTIYF